This T cell receptor beta chain appears in the sequencing data of a study of T cell responses to AZD1222 COVID-19 vaccine. Looking at the study overall: Pooled together were second doses at about 4 or about 12 weeks.

V lost 2 bases and J lost 8, with 9 bases in between. The germline V gene has CDR1 MNHEY and CDR2 SMNVEV (reference sequence). This CDR3 has 12 amino acids. Comments on this clone: The antigen is not known.

Libraries were prepared by immunoSEQ multiplex PCR; TCRdb keeps only in-frame clonotypes and omits some of them. The repertoire consists of approximately 110,000 clones, with less than 90% occurring once and the leading ten covering 3.5% to 4.5%. Whole-study results and caveats: Baseline seropositivity characterized only 5 or 6 AZD1222 recipients. Females made up more of the donors, who were largely white British, and clonal diversity may have come out too low.

Sequenced here: peripheral blood, sampled on day 0 of AZD1222 vaccination. The V and J genes are TRBV27 and TRBJ1-2; D gene ambiguous. The sequence came from an adult in good health. This CDR3 reads CASSLTGLGYTF. CDR3 DNA sequence: TGTGCCAGCAGTTTAACCGGATTGGGCTACACCTTC.